The 2 T cell receptor beta chains below come from one sample, sequenced in a study of shared clonotypes between healthy human individuals. Libraries were prepared by immunoSEQ multiplex PCR; TCRdb keeps only in-frame clonotypes and omits some of them. The table has more than 850,000 clones, roughly 74% seen once. Sequencing input: memory CD4+ T cells from PBMCs. Specified subset: CD45RA-negative fraction. The receptors were sampled from a man between 18 and 35 years old in good health. Some clones in this sample may be carry-over from other donors' samples.

This chain connects TRBV7-9 to TRBJ2-1, with 9 bases that match TRBD1. The V gene end was trimmed by 5 bases and the J gene end by 5 bases; junction bases not matched to a gene: 10. There are 16 residues in the CDR3. Germline-derived CDR1 and CDR2 are SEHNR and FQNEAQ (reference sequence). CDR3 sequence (DNA): TGTGCCAGCAGCCCTGACCCGGGACAGGGCCACAATGAGCAGTTCTTC. Its protein is CASSPDPGQGHNEQFF.

CDR3 nucleotide sequence: TGCAGCGCCCGTAACCATGCAGAGACCCAGTACTTC. This codes for CSARNHAETQYF. V is TRBV29-1 and J is TRBJ2-5; no clear D gene. Germline lookup yields CDR1 SQVTM and CDR2 ANQGSEA. This CDR3 spans 12 amino acids. V shed 7 bases and J shed 4 bases, with 13 bases lying between them.